Each of the 14 T cell receptor beta chains below was sequenced from the same sample in a study of cytomegalovirus exposure and HLA in healthy donors. The PCR contained 60 Vbeta and 13 Jbeta primers. Libraries were prepared by immunoSEQ multiplex PCR; TCRdb keeps only in-frame clonotypes and omits some of them. The repertoire holds approximately 200,000 clones, with around 78% as singletons. Sequencing was done on a sample of PBMCs. The receptors were gathered from a man aged 25-45 years in good health and CMV-seronegative.

V gene TRBV7-3 combines with J gene TRBJ1-1; tentative D call: TRBD1 (5 bases). The germline V gene encodes CDR1 SGHTA and CDR2 FQGTGA. The CDR3 extends over 15 amino acids. V was clipped by 3 bases and J by 4 bases, with 15 bases between them. The CDR3 bases are TGTGCCAGCAGCTTTTCGCCAGGGCGTTCCACTGAAGCTTTCTTT. This translates into CASSFSPGRSTEAFF.

This chain uses TRBV5-1 with TRBJ2-1, with 8 bases fitting TRBD2. Germline lookup yields CDR1 SGHRS and CDR2 YFSETQ. With 4 bases clipped from V and 4 bases from J, the junction kept 7 bases outside the gene matches. This CDR3 has 15 residues. The CDR3 DNA sequence: TGCGCCAGCAGCCACAGCGGGAGTGGTTACAATGAGCAGTTCTTC. This sequence encodes CASSHSGSGYNEQFF.

J is TRBJ1-5 and V is TRBV10-2, with 7 positions matching TRBD1. V gave up 6 bases and J gave up 4 bases; unmatched junction bases: 0. Germline CDR1 WSHSY, CDR2 SAAADI. The CDR3 has 12 amino acids. The CDR3 sequence is CASSRGNQPQHF. The CDR3 DNA reads TGCGCCAGCAGCAGGGGGAATCAGCCCCAGCATTTT.

This chain connects TRBV2 to TRBJ1-4; TRBD1 might be the D (5 bases). Germline CDR1 reads SNHLY; CDR2 reads FYNNEI. The length of the CDR3 is 14 residues. Trimming stripped 11 bases from V and 3 bases from J, with 16 bases between. CDR3 sequence reads: CAGRDGGSNEKLFF. The CDR3 DNA reads TGTGCCGGACGGGACGGGGGGTCTAATGAAAAACTGTTTTTT.

This clone was seen a few times. J is TRBJ2-6 and V is TRBV5-6, with TRBD2 matching over 7 bases. There are 17 residues in the CDR3. V shed 1 base and J 2 bases; nucleotides not matched to a gene: 6. Germline V gene data show CDR1 as SGHDT and CDR2 as YYEEEE. CDR3 DNA: TGTGCCAGCAGCTTGCGAGGTGGGAGGGCTGGGGCCAACGTCCTGACTTTC. Translation gives CASSLRGGRAGANVLTF.

The chain uses TRBV5-1 and TRBJ2-7; the match to TRBD2 covers 11 bases. The CDR3 covers 15 residues. CDR1 and CDR2 (germline): SGHRS, YFSETQ. Trimming took 4 bases from V and 2 from J; bases not matched to a gene: 5. The CDR3 region is CASSAGLAETYEQYF. Here the CDR3 DNA reads TGCGCCAGCAGCGCGGGACTAGCGGAAACCTACGAGCAGTACTTC. Full variable domain (outside the CDR3, taken from reference TRBV5-1 and TRBJ2-7): KAGVTQTPRYLIKTRGQQVTLSCSPISGHRSVSWYQQTPGQGLQFLFEYFSETQRNKGNFPGRFSGRQFSNSRSEMNVSTLELGDSALYLCASSAGLAETYEQYFGPGTRLTVT.

This clone was counted a few times. The rearrangement uses TRBV5-1 and TRBJ2-5; tentatively, D is TRBD2 (5 bases). V gave up 1 base and J gave up 5 bases, with 12 bases separating them. The CDR3 has 14 residues. CDR1 SGHRS and CDR2 YFSETQ come from the germline V gene. The CDR3, as DNA: TGCGCCAGCAGCTTGTCGACGGGAACGGAGACCCAGTACTTC. It codes for CASSLSTGTETQYF.

CDR3 amino acids: CASSLVGGGVQETQYF. The CDR3 DNA sequence: TGCGCCAGCAGCTTGGTTGGCGGGGGGGTACAAGAGACCCAGTACTTC. This sequence joins TRBV5-1 and TRBJ2-5; 9 nucleotides line up with TRBD2. J lost 2 bases, V lost 0 bases, and 5 bases had no gene match. Germline V lookup: CDR1 SGHRS, CDR2 YFSETQ. This CDR3 is built from 16 residues.

Only one count was recorded for this clone. The chain has TRBV9 and TRBJ1-6, with D possibly matching TRBD1 (6 bases). The V end was cut by 0 bases, the J end by 10 bases, with 11 bases between. Germline V gene sequence: CDR1 SGDLS, CDR2 YYNGEE. This CDR3 is 14 amino acids long. The CDR3, as DNA: TGTGCCAGCAGCGTAGGGCCAGGGGACTCACCCCTCCACTTT. It codes for CASSVGPGDSPLHF.

V is TRBV2 and J is TRBJ1-1; unclear D gene. Deletions cut 7 bases from V and 11 bases from J, with 17 bases between. CDR3 length: 12 residues. CDR1 is SNHLY, CDR2 FYNNEI, per germline. In DNA form, the CDR3 reads TGTGCCAGCAACCCGAGCGGCGGTTGGGCTTTCTTT. This encodes CASNPSGGWAFF.

The chain carries TRBV11-2 and TRBJ1-2, with TRBD1 identical over 9 bases. The V gene's germline CDR1 is SGHAT and CDR2 FQNNGV. The ends lost 4 bases at V and 4 bases at J; junction bases unmatched: 7. The CDR3 loop spans 15 amino acids. CDR3 residues: CASSSGQGLLYGYTF. As DNA, the CDR3 is TGTGCCAGCAGCTCAGGACAGGGGCTACTCTATGGCTACACCTTC.

This sequence joins TRBV4-1 and TRBJ2-5; 9 bases match TRBD1. Germline V gives CDR1 MGHRA, CDR2 YSYEKL. The junction had 8 bases not matched to a gene; V was cut back by 5 bases and J by 4 bases. This CDR3 is 15 amino acids long. The CDR3 sequence is CASSGSPDRGETQYF. CDR3 in DNA: TGCGCCAGCAGCGGAAGTCCGGACAGGGGAGAGACCCAGTACTTC.

The chain uses TRBV7-9 and TRBJ2-7; 8 bases agree with TRBD1. The ends lost 5 bases at V and 5 bases at J; junction bases unmatched: 8. The CDR3 contains 14 residues. Germline loops: CDR1 SEHNR, CDR2 FQNEAQ (reference sequence). The CDR3 sequence is CASSPQGARDEQYF. CDR3 nucleotide sequence: TGTGCCAGCAGCCCGCAGGGGGCCAGGGACGAGCAGTACTTC. Full variable domain (rest looked up from reference TRBV7-9 and TRBJ2-7): DTGVSQNPRHKITKRGQNVTFRCDPISEHNRLYWYRQTLGQGPEFLTYFQNEAQLEKSRLLSDRFSAERPKGSFSTLEIQRTEQGDSAMYLCASSPQGARDEQYFGPGTRLTVT.

This clone came up a few times. The V gene is TRBV5-1, the J gene TRBJ1-1; D is possibly TRBD1 (5 bases). The V gene lost 0 bases and the J gene lost 0 bases, with 9 bases spanning the gap. This CDR3 has 15 residues. The germline CDR1 and CDR2 sequences are SGHRS and YFSETQ. CDR3 DNA sequence: TGCGCCAGCAGCTTGGGTCCGGACATGAACACTGAAGCTTTCTTT. It translates to CASSLGPDMNTEAFF.